These 8 T cell receptor beta chains share one sample of origin, sequenced in a study of beta chain features in type 1 diabetes. Study results and caveats: Among patients with Type 1 diabetes, TCRB CDR3s were moderately but significantly shorter in every one of the four CD4+ subsets.

No antigen is known for these receptors. What was sequenced were expressed TCRB transcripts, since all of the isolated RNA had been reverse transcribed. Some clones are missing from TCRdb's copy, which holds only in-frame ones; the method was immunoSEQ multiplex PCR. The sample holds under 25,000 clones, about 50% seen once. Source material: stem cell memory CD4+ T cells from blood. The receptors derive from a man aged 18 to 29 with type 1 diabetes.

J is TRBJ2-7 and V is TRBV28; no clear D. Trimming took 6 bases from V and 2 from J, leaving 8 bases between them. Germline V gene lookup returns CDR1 MDHEN and CDR2 SYDVKM. This CDR3 contains 12 residues. The DNA for the CDR3 is TGTGCCAGCAGCCCTCAGACCTACGAGCAGTACTTC. Translated, it gives CASSPQTYEQYF. Full variable domain (remainder filled in from reference TRBV28 and TRBJ2-7): DVKVTQSSRYLVKRTGEKVFLECVQDMDHENMFWYRQDPGLGLRLIYFSYDVKMKEKGDIPEGYSVSREKKERFSLILESASTNQTSMYLCASSPQTYEQYFGPGTRLTVT.

This chain joins TRBV20-1 and TRBJ1-1; no clear D. From germline, CDR1 is DFQATT and CDR2 SNEGSKA (reference sequence). The V end was cut by 2 bases, the J end by 7 bases, with 8 bases between. The CDR3 consists of 11 residues. The CDR3 reads CSARFSLEAFF. The CDR3 DNA is TGCAGTGCTAGATTCAGTCTTGAAGCTTTCTTT.

The V call is TRBV4-3, the J call TRBJ2-6; maybe TRBD1 (6 bases). V was shortened by 4 bases and J by 0 bases, with 13 bases between the two germline ends. From germline, CDR1 is LGHNA and CDR2 YSLEER. The length of the CDR3 is 17 residues. CDR3: CASSPFQDSSGANVLTF. The CDR3 DNA sequence: TGCGCCAGCAGCCCCTTCCAGGACAGCTCTGGGGCCAACGTCCTGACTTTC.

The J gene is TRBJ1-2, the V gene TRBV7-7, with TRBD1 identical over 7 bases. V lost 5 bases, J lost 3 bases, and 12 bases stayed unmatched. Germline V gene sequence: CDR1 SSHAT, CDR2 FNYEAQ (reference sequence). CDR3 length equals 16 residues. Here the CDR3 DNA reads TGTGCCAGCAGCCCTAAAAACAGACAGGGCCACTATGGCTACACCTTC. Amino acid sequence: CASSPKNRQGHYGYTF.

The table lists this clone with a few counts. The V and J genes are TRBV7-9 and TRBJ2-5, with 9 bases aligning to TRBD2. CDR1 is SEHNR and CDR2 is FQNEAQ in the germline V gene (reference sequence). V lost 0 bases to trimming and J lost 5 bases; unmatched junction nucleotides: 4. CDR3 length equals 15 residues. The CDR3 DNA reads as TGTGCCAGCAGCTTAGCTAGCGGGAGATGGGAGACCCAGTACTTC. This encodes CASSLASGRWETQYF.

This chain links TRBV5-1 with TRBJ2-2; 7 nucleotides agree with TRBD1. The trim removed 1 base at V and 6 bases at J, leaving 3 bases unmatched. CDR3 length: 14 residues. Per germline, CDR1 SGHRS and CDR2 YFSETQ. As DNA, the CDR3 is TGCGCCAGCAGCTTGAACCAGGGGGCCGGGGAGCTGTTTTTT. Its protein product is CASSLNQGAGELFF.

J is TRBJ2-3 and V is TRBV11-2; 9 nucleotides line up with TRBD2. V was pared by 7 bases and J by 1 base, with 6 bases of the junction left unmatched. The CDR3 length is 15 residues. Germline assignment: CDR1 SGHAT and CDR2 FQNNGV. The CDR3 nucleotides read TGTGCCAGCAACAAAGCGGGGGGTGGCACAGATACGCAGTATTTT. Its protein product is CASNKAGGGTDTQYF.

CDR3 residues: CASSTGPSYEQYF. For the CDR3, the DNA is TGTGCCAGCTCAACAGGACCCAGCTACGAGCAGTACTTC. The chain has TRBV18 and TRBJ2-7, with D perhaps matching TRBD1 (5 bases). V shed 5 bases and J shed 3 bases, with 11 bases lying between them. The CDR3 contains 13 residues. Germline V gene sequence: CDR1 KGHSH, CDR2 LQKENI. The whole variable domain, remainder taken from reference TRBV18 and TRBJ2-7, is NAGVMQNPRHLVRRRGQEARLRCSPMKGHSHVYWYRQLPEEGLKFMVYLQKENIIDESGMPKERFSAEFPKEGPSILRIQQVVRGDSAAYFCASSTGPSYEQYFGPGTRLTVT.